Listed below are T cell receptor beta chains from one sample, sequenced in a study of T cell repertoires in cytomegalovirus infection. TCRdb redid the calling of the reads with MiXCR, one entry per CDR3 protein. Here the sample spans 110,000 to 150,000 distinct CDR3 sequences, more than 25% being singletons. Antigens for these TCRs are unknown. This specimen consisted of CD8+ T cells from cultured PBMCs, obtained from culture after CMV antigen stimulation. These receptors came from a human donor in good health (CMV status not recorded). Some clones in this sample may be carry-over from other donors' samples. Each CDR3 is given without its conserved first and last residue.

V	J	CDR3
TRBV20-1	TRBJ2-3	SARGWSGGSTDTQY
TRBV7-3	TRBJ2-3	ASAASTDTQY
TRBV7-9	TRBJ2-7	ASSSVVGDRGYEQY
TRBV7-6	TRBJ2-7	ASSPAGTVYEQY
TRBV2	TRBJ2-3	ATSGLAGQTQY
TRBV28	TRBJ2-1	ASSPGLAGYVTYNEQF
TRBV7-2	TRBJ2-2	ASSLVGLNTGELF
TRBV27	TRBJ1-5	ASSFGGSSQPQH
TRBV5-6	TRBJ2-5	ASSSDRVGETQY
TRBV15	TRBJ2-1	ATSRERGAYNEQF
TRBV19	TRBJ1-5	ASTPVGGVSNQPQH
TRBV2	TRBJ2-3	ASSEPPGSLTDTQY
TRBV20-1	TRBJ1-4	SAQDSGGEKLF
TRBV11-3	TRBJ2-1	ASSLRAYNEQF
TRBV4-1	TRBJ2-7	ASSHEGLEQY
TRBV7-9	TRBJ1-1	ASSLSGQPAGNTEAF
TRBV11-2	TRBJ2-5	ASSSWTEQETQY
TRBV6-6	TRBJ1-5	ASVGNSNQPQH
TRBV4-1	TRBJ1-3	ASSQDWQGKDTIY
TRBV6-5	TRBJ2-1	ASGMPGYNEQF
TRBV7-4	TRBJ1-2	ASSPGTGTDGYT
TRBV5-6	TRBJ2-1	ASSLPGFSYNEQF
TRBV10-3	TRBJ2-5	AISEEPRETQY
TRBV19	TRBJ2-1	ASSLRRGRLDEQF
TRBV24-1	TRBJ2-7	ATSVEGGTYEQY
TRBV20-1	TRBJ1-1	SARRPLNTEAF
TRBV2	TRBJ2-5	ASRGLAGGRETQY
TRBV12-3/TRBV12-4	TRBJ2-7	ASTYWDRETNEQY
TRBV20-1	TRBJ2-7	SANYRDPYLYEQY
TRBV12-3/TRBV12-4	TRBJ2-7	ASSFTAGVGSEQY